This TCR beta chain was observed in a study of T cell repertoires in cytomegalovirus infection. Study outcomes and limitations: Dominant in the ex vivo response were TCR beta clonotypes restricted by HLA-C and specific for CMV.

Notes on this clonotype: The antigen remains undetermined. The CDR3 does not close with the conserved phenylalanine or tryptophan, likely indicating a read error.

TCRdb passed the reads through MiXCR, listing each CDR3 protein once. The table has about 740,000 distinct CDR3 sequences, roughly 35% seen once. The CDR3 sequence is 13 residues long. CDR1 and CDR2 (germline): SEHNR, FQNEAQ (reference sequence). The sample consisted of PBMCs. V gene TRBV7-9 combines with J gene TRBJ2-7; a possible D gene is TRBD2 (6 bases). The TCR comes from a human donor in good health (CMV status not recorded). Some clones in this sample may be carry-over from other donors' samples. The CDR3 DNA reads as TGTGCGAGCAGCTTCGGGACTCTCAACGAGCAGTACTTA. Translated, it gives CASSFGTLNEQYL.